This entry is about one T cell receptor (beta chain). No antigen is known for it. The entry originates in a study of beta chain features in type 1 diabetes. The V gene lost 1 base and the J gene lost 1 base, with 7 bases spanning the gap. This CDR3 spans 14 amino acids. Germline V CDR1 and CDR2: MGHRA, YSYEKL. Sorting produced populations that all topped 98% purity. General observations from the study: Sampled from patients, naive, central memory and Treg TCRB repertoires appeared more similar than those sampled from healthy donors. VDJ junctions from type 1 diabetes patients carried fewer insertions and larger deletions. A moderate, significant TCRB CDR3 shortening appeared in type 1 diabetes across four CD4+ subsets.

The isolated RNA, all of it, was reverse transcribed, so expressed TCRB transcripts were what got sequenced. Using immunoSEQ multiplex PCR, the repertoire was profiled, and TCRdb retains in-frame clones only, with some absent. The table has about 620,000 clones, about 14% seen once. This sequence was found in a man between 18 and 29 years old in good health. The chain combines TRBV4-1 with TRBJ1-2; D call uncertain. The sequenced sample was naive CD4+ T cells from blood. The CDR3 region has the DNA TGCGCCAGCAGCCAAGTCGTCGTTAACTATGGCTACACCTTC. As protein: CASSQVVVNYGYTF.